The sequence of this T cell receptor beta chain was determined in a study of molecular identifiers for immune sequencing clone quantification. Overall study findings and caveats: In CMV-specific effectors, clones above 20 copies held over 98% of molecules; naive, under 1%.

As to this clonotype: Its antigen is unidentified.

Germline V gene lookup returns CDR1 MNHEY and CDR2 SVGEGT. The CDR3 loop spans 16 amino acids. Trimming at V came to 7 bases and at J to 2 bases, leaving 10 bases not matched to a gene. TCRdb independently ran MiXCR on the PCR reads; one entry per CDR3 protein. The data hold about 510,000 distinct CDR3 sequences, with over 20% observed a single time. The naive CD8 libraries originated from between roughly 19,000 and 1,000,000 sorted cells and drew on 10%, 30% or 50% RNA. The sequence was collected from a human donor in good health. Some libraries in this study had Jurkat cell RNA spiked in. The chain joins TRBV6-2 or TRBV6-3 to TRBJ2-3; TRBD2 matches 9 bases. The sample consisted of naive CD8+ T cells from blood, with Jurkat cell RNA spiked in. The subset here: FACS-sorted CD8+CD4-CCR7+CD45RA+ naive T cells. This CDR3 is CASTASSGEPTDTQYF. In nucleotides, the CDR3 is TGTGCCAGCACCGCCTCTAGCGGGGAGCCCACAGATACGCAGTATTTT.